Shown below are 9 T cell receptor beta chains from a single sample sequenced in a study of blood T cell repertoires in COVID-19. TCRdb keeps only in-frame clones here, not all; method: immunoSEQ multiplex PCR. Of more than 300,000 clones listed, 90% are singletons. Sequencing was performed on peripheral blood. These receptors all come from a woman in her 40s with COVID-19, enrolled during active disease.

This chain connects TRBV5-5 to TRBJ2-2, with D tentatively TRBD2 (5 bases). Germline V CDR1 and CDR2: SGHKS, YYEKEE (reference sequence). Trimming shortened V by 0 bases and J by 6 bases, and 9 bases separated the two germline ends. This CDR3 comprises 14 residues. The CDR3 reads CASSLVARAGELFF. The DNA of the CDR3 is TGTGCCAGCAGCTTGGTGGCGAGGGCCGGGGAGCTGTTTTTT.

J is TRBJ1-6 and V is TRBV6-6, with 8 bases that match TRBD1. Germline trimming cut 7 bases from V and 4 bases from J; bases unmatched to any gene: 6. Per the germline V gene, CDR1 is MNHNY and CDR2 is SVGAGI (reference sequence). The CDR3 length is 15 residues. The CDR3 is CASKTGGPYNSPLHF. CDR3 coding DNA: TGTGCCAGCAAAACAGGGGGACCTTATAATTCACCCCTCCACTTT.

CDR3 in amino acids: CASSPGLATQYF. CDR3 nucleotides: TGTGCCAGCAGCCCGGGACTAGCTACGCAGTATTTT. The V gene is TRBV9, the J gene TRBJ2-3, with 9 bases lining up with TRBD2. Trimming took 4 bases from V and 8 from J; bases not matched to a gene: 2. The CDR3 covers 12 residues. The germline gives CDR1 SGDLS, CDR2 YYNGEE.

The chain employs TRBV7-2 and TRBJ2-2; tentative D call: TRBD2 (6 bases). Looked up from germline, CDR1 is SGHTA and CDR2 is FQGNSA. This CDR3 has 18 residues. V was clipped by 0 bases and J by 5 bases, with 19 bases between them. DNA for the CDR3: TGTGCCAGCAGCTTAGCTTCGACTAGAAGTACTAATACCGGGGAGCTGTTTTTT. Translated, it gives CASSLASTRSTNTGELFF.

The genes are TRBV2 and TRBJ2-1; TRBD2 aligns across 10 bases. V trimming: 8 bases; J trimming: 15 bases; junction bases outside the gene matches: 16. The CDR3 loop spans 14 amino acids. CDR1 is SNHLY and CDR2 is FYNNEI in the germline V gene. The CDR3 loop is CASATGAGGPGRFF. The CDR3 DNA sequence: TGTGCCAGCGCCACGGGAGCGGGAGGGCCCGGGCGGTTCTTC.

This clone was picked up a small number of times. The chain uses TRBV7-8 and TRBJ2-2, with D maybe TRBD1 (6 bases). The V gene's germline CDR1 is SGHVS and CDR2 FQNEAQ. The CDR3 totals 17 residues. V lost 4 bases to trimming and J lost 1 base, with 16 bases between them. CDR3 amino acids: CASSSQQGRLNTGELFF. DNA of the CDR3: TGTGCCAGCAGCTCCCAACAGGGACGCCTGAACACCGGGGAGCTGTTTTTT.

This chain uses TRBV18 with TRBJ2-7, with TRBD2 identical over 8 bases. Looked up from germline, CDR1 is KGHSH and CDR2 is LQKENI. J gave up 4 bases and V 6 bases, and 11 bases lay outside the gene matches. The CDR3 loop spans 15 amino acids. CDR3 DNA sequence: TGTGCCAGCTCGCCCAGCGGGACTAGTCGGTACGAGCAGTACTTC. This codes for CASSPSGTSRYEQYF.

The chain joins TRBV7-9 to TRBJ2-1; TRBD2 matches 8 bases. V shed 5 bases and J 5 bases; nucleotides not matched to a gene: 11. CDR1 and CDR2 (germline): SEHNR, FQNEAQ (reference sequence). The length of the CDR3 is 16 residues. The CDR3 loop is CASSLEAGDWDNEQFF. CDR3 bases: TGTGCCAGCAGCCTAGAAGCGGGAGATTGGGACAATGAGCAGTTCTTC.

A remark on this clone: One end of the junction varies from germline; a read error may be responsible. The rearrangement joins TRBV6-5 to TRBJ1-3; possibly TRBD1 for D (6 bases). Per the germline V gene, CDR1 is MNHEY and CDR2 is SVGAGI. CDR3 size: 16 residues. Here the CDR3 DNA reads TGTGCCAGCAGCTACTCGGACAGACAGCATGGAAACACCATATATTTT. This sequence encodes CASSYSDRQHGNTIYF.